The clone carrying this TCR beta chain was seen more than once but under ten times. Unique molecular identifiers were included in an RNA-based 3' RACE TCR library. TCRdb redid the calling of the 3' RACE reads with MiXCR, one entry per CDR3 protein. The sample has about 46,000 distinct CDR3 sequences, around 4.1% seen once. The data stem from a study of HIV-infected children after antiretroviral therapy interruption. Turning to the study itself: Median age was approximately 9.4 years (interruption) and roughly 8 years (continuous).

The CDR3 loop spans 16 amino acids. Germline lookup yields CDR1 SGHRS and CDR2 YFSETQ. Trimming shortened V by 4 bases and J by 3 bases, and 17 bases separated the two germline ends. Regarding treatment: PENTA 11 planned treatment interruption arm or continuous ART arm. The chain couples TRBV5-1 to TRBJ2-1; D tentatively reads TRBD1 or TRBD2 (5 bases each). The clonotype was recovered from a pool of human donors with HIV. The specimen comprised CD45RA+ CD4+ T cells from PBMCs, pooled from several time points, sampled from a donor given antiretroviral therapy, either interrupted or continuous. Described subset: naive CD4+ CD45RA+ CD45RO- T cells. CDR3 in DNA: TGCGCCAGCAGCGGAGGTACAGGCGATCACTACAATGAGCAGTTCTTC. This encodes CASSGGTGDHYNEQFF.